Below are 22 T cell receptor beta chains sequenced from a single sample in a study of post-analysis software for immune sequencing data (dated by TCRdb to between 2014 and 2017). Libraries came from PCR. The data were produced on an Illumina HiSeq 2500. Unique molecular identifiers were incorporated into TCR beta cDNA libraries to reduce PCR and sequencing biases. TCRdb's own reprocessing of the public reads used fastp at Q25 and MiXCR and kept productive beta chains. When rows share a CDR3 protein, they turn into one entry using the most common DNA and genes. This sample holds about 820,000 distinct CDR3 sequences; under 70% were observed only once. The ten largest clonotypes hold about 4.5% of the sample. The full study reports these points: Significantly higher frequencies in patients than in controls were found for five or six TRBV segments, including TRBV5-6, TRBV5-1 and TRBV20-1.

The antigens for these receptors are not known. Sequencing was carried out using blood. These receptors originate from a girl under 18 with multiple sclerosis.

V gene TRBV7-9 combines with J gene TRBJ2-7; D perhaps matches TRBD1 (6 bases). The CDR3 is made up of 14 amino acids. V lost 2 bases to trimming and J lost 3 bases, with 11 bases between them. Germline loops: CDR1 SEHNR, CDR2 FQNEAQ (reference sequence). CDR3 amino acids: CASSLPGHLYEQYF. Written as DNA, the CDR3 is TGTGCCAGCAGCTTACCGGGACACCTCTACGAGCAGTACTTC.

The sample holds a few counts of this clonotype. The chain links TRBV6-4 to TRBJ2-1, with TRBD2 matching over 7 bases. This CDR3 region has 11 residues. From germline, CDR1 is MRHNA and CDR2 SNTAGT. The CDR3 nucleotides are TGTCGGGGGGTTAAGAACAATGAGCAGTTCTTC. This gives the protein CRGVKNNEQFF.

DNA for the CDR3: TGCAGCGTCGCCGGGACAAATGAAGAGCAGTACTTC. It is translated as CSVAGTNEEQYF. The V and J genes are TRBV29-1 and TRBJ2-7, with TRBD1 as a possible D gene (6 bases). Germline CDR1 reads SQVTM; CDR2 reads ANQGSEA. This CDR3 spans 12 amino acids. Trimming removed 6 bases from V and 7 bases from J, with 16 bases in between.

The chain is built from TRBV29-1 and TRBJ2-5; no definite D call. Between the trimmed V and J ends, which lost 6 bases and 2 bases, there was a span of 13 bases. Looked up from germline, CDR1 is SQVTM and CDR2 is ANQGSEA. This CDR3 contains 13 residues. The CDR3 is CSVHTILQETQYF. Written as DNA, the CDR3 is TGCAGCGTCCATACCATTTTACAAGAGACCCAGTACTTC. Supplemented by reference TRBV29-1 and TRBJ2-5, the full variable domain reads SAVISQKPSRDICQRGTSLTIQCQVDSQVTMMFWYRQQPGQSLTLIATANQGSEATYESGFVIDKFPISRPNLTFSTLTVSNMSPEDSSIYLCSVHTILQETQYFGPGTRLLVL.

The chain combines TRBV11-2 with TRBJ2-3; possible D gene TRBD2, 5 bases. The CDR3 spans 14 residues. Trimming stripped 2 bases from V and 4 bases from J, with 10 bases between. Per the germline V gene, CDR1 is SGHAT and CDR2 is FQNNGV. CDR3 DNA: TGTGCCAGCAGCTTATACCTAGCCGCAGATACGCAGTATTTT. Translating gives CASSLYLAADTQYF. The variable domain in full, with the rest retrieved from reference TRBV11-2 and TRBJ2-3, is EAGVAQSPRYKIIEKRQSVAFWCNPISGHATLYWYQQILGQGPKLLIQFQNNGVVDDSQLPKDRFSAERLKGVDSTLKIQPAKLEDSAVYLCASSLYLAADTQYFGPGTRLTVL.

This clonotype was counted between two and nine times. V gene TRBV29-1 combines with J gene TRBJ1-2, with 7 bases fitting TRBD1. V lost 3 bases to trimming and J lost 4 bases; unmatched junction nucleotides: 5. This CDR3 region has 13 residues. The germline CDR1 and CDR2 sequences are SQVTM and ANQGSEA. CDR3 amino acids: CSVEGQLGYGYTF. As DNA, the CDR3 is TGCAGCGTTGAGGGACAGCTGGGCTATGGCTACACCTTC.

The V gene is TRBV6-5, the J gene TRBJ2-1; D not resolved. The CDR3 consists of 13 residues. Germline V gene sequence: CDR1 MNHEY, CDR2 SVGAGI. Between the trimmed V and J ends, which lost 6 bases and 6 bases, there was a span of 12 bases. The CDR3 sequence: CASSPLSGNEQFF. CDR3 nucleotide sequence: TGTGCCAGCAGCCCTCTATCGGGCAATGAGCAGTTCTTC.

The rearrangement joins TRBV15 to TRBJ2-7; D gene uncertain. CDR1 LNHNV and CDR2 YYDKDF come from the germline V gene (reference sequence). The V end was cut by 5 bases, the J end by 0 bases, with 8 bases between. The CDR3 length is 13 residues. CDR3 residues: CATSGRISYEQYF. DNA for the CDR3: TGTGCCACCAGCGGTCGCATCTCCTACGAGCAGTACTTC.

This clonotype was found once. The chain couples TRBV5-1 to TRBJ2-1; TRBD1 might be the D (5 bases). This CDR3 contains 15 residues. CDR1 SGHRS and CDR2 YFSETQ come from the germline V gene. V was cut by 2 bases and J by 0 bases, with 9 bases left in between. The CDR3, as DNA: TGCGCCAGCAGCTTTCCTAGGGGCTCCTACAATGAGCAGTTCTTC. This gives the protein CASSFPRGSYNEQFF.

This chain joins TRBV29-1 and TRBJ2-7; 7 bases are a match to TRBD2. CDR1 and CDR2 (germline): SQVTM, ANQGSEA. The CDR3 has 12 amino acids. CDR3 protein: CIPGLEKYEQYF. The DNA for the CDR3 is TGCATCCCTGGACTAGAAAAATACGAGCAGTACTTC.

The sample holds a few counts of this clonotype. The chain recombines TRBV29-1 with TRBJ2-1, with TRBD2 matching 9 bases. The CDR3 sequence is 16 residues long. The V gene's germline CDR1 is SQVTM and CDR2 ANQGSEA. The V and J ends lost 2 bases and 7 bases, in that order; junction bases with no gene match: 12. CDR3 bases: TGCAGCGTTGAATCGCGGCTAGCGGGGCGTGCAAATGAGCAGTTCTTC. Its translation is CSVESRLAGRANEQFF.

The chain joins TRBV6-5 to TRBJ1-2; unclear D gene. Germline CDR1 is MNHEY and CDR2 is SVGAGI. The CDR3 is 13 amino acids. The V end was cut by 6 bases, the J end by 4 bases, with 12 bases between. CDR3 sequence: CASRGKGVYGYTF. The CDR3 DNA sequence: TGTGCCAGCAGGGGCAAGGGAGTCTATGGCTACACCTTC.

This clonotype has a single count. The chain combines TRBV6-6 with TRBJ2-1; maybe TRBD2 (6 bases). V lost 7 bases to trimming and J lost 0 bases, with 10 bases between them. CDR3 length: 14 residues. CDR1 and CDR2 (germline): MNHNY, SVGAGI (reference sequence). CDR3 nucleotides: TGTGCCAGCACGACTAGTTACTCCTACAATGAGCAGTTCTTC. Protein sequence: CASTTSYSYNEQFF.

This clonotype has just a few counts. V is TRBV20-1 and J is TRBJ2-3; D remains unclear. This CDR3 comprises 12 residues. V was clipped by 3 bases and J by 0 bases, with 4 bases between them. Germline CDR1 reads DFQATT; CDR2 reads SNEGSKA (reference sequence). The CDR3 spells CSASRSTDTQYF. CDR3 DNA: TGCAGTGCTAGCAGGAGCACAGATACGCAGTATTTT.

V is TRBV5-1 and J is TRBJ2-1, with 9 bases that match TRBD1. Germline CDR1 and CDR2: SGHRS and YFSETQ. V lost 2 bases, J lost 7 bases, and 7 bases stayed unmatched. The CDR3 covers 15 residues. The CDR3 region is CASSFEDRGLNEQFF. CDR3 nucleotide sequence: TGCGCCAGCAGCTTTGAGGACAGGGGTCTGAATGAGCAGTTCTTC.

The V call is TRBV6-5, the J call TRBJ2-2; 14 nucleotides match TRBD2. The CDR3 covers 15 residues. J lost 9 bases, V lost 6 bases, and 6 bases had no gene match. The germline V gene encodes CDR1 MNHEY and CDR2 SVGAGI. CDR3 in DNA: TGTGCCAGCAGGCTCGGGACTAGCGGGAGATGGGAGCTGTTTTTT. Translated: CASRLGTSGRWELFF.

This clonotype turned up a few times. This chain joins TRBV29-1 and TRBJ2-3; 8 bases align to TRBD2. Trimming took 4 bases from V and 2 from J; bases not matched to a gene: 8. The CDR3 extends over 15 amino acids. CDR1 and CDR2 (germline): SQVTM, ANQGSEA. This CDR3 reads CSVGRGGLYTDTQYF. The CDR3, as DNA: TGCAGCGTTGGTCGGGGGGGCCTCTACACAGATACGCAGTATTTT.

The V and J genes are TRBV20-1 and TRBJ2-7; TRBD2 might be the D (5 bases). The DNA end is a closer match to TRBJ2-5, so the J assignment may be wrong. The CDR3 extends over 14 amino acids. Looked up from germline, CDR1 is DFQATT and CDR2 is SNEGSKA (reference sequence). The CDR3 region is CSATSGSRWETQYF. The CDR3 nucleotides are TGCAGTGCCACGTCGGGATCCCGATGGGAGACCCAGTACTTC.

The V call is TRBV5-1, the J call TRBJ2-7; TRBD2 matches at 12 bases. V shed 1 base and J 3 bases; nucleotides not matched to a gene: 8. Germline lookup yields CDR1 SGHRS and CDR2 YFSETQ. This CDR3 is built from 17 residues. CDR3 coding DNA: TGCGCCAGCAGCTTGTTGACGACTAGCGGGAGAAGCTACGAGCAGTACTTC. Translated, it gives CASSLLTTSGRSYEQYF.

The rearrangement joins TRBV27 to TRBJ1-6; no definite D call. The CDR3 is 17 residues long. With 5 bases removed from V and 4 bases from J, the gap between germline ends came to 18 bases. The germline CDR1 and CDR2 sequences are MNHEY and SMNVEV (reference sequence). CDR3 bases: TGTGCCAGCAGTCTCGTCAGTACCGGGATTTATAATTCACCCCTCCACTTT. Translated, it gives CASSLVSTGIYNSPLHF.

This clonotype was counted a few times. The chain employs TRBV7-9 and TRBJ2-1; possible D gene TRBD1, 6 bases. Per the germline V gene, CDR1 is SEHNR and CDR2 is FQNEAQ (reference sequence). This CDR3 region has 15 residues. Trimming shortened V by 2 bases and J by 5 bases, and 13 bases separated the two germline ends. CDR3: CASSLSRGYHNEQFF. The CDR3 coding sequence is TGTGCCAGCAGCTTAAGCAGGGGCTACCACAATGAGCAGTTCTTC.

This chain connects TRBV20-1 to TRBJ2-3; D is unresolved. Trimming removed 2 bases from V and 2 bases from J, with 14 bases in between. CDR3 size: 15 residues. Germline V gene lookup returns CDR1 DFQATT and CDR2 SNEGSKA (reference sequence). The CDR3 DNA is TGCAGTGCTAGACGTGCCTCCGTTCCCACAGATACGCAGTATTTT. Its protein product is CSARRASVPTDTQYF.